The 12 T cell receptor beta chains given below trace back to one sample, sequenced in a study of blood T cell repertoires in COVID-19 (TCRdb year 2020). Libraries were built with the immunoSEQ multiplex PCR assay. In its TCRdb copy, this immuneACCESS table keeps in-frame sequences only and misses some clones. Where compared with another copy, unresolved V genes explain less than half of these, and the others have no known cause. The sample table records approximately 24,000 clones; about 90% of these occur just once. Roughly 25% of the sample goes to the ten largest clones. The sequenced material came from peripheral blood. The receptors come from a human donor with active COVID-19. The donor label of this sample is uncertain.

This chain uses TRBV5-1 with TRBJ2-3; 10 bases map to TRBD2. The germline V gene has CDR1 SGHRS and CDR2 YFSETQ. The CDR3 extends over 15 amino acids. V was clipped by 4 bases and J by 6 bases; unmatched bases: 8. Written as DNA, the CDR3 is TGCGCCAGCAGCCCCGGGACTAGCGTCTTTGATACGCAGTATTTT. Its protein product is CASSPGTSVFDTQYF.

This clone has just a few counts. The chain carries TRBV7-9 and TRBJ1-5; D is unresolved. There are 13 residues in the CDR3. In germline, CDR1 is SEHNR, CDR2 FQNEAQ (reference sequence). Trimming shortened V by 5 bases and J by 3 bases, and 8 bases separated the two germline ends. The CDR3 bases are TGTGCCAGCAGCCGGGATTCCAATCAGCCCCAGCATTTT. Translating gives CASSRDSNQPQHF.

The chain employs TRBV27 and TRBJ1-2; 9 positions agree with TRBD1. The CDR3 sequence is 14 residues long. V trimming: 6 bases; J trimming: 4 bases; junction bases outside the gene matches: 6. Per the germline V gene, CDR1 is MNHEY and CDR2 is SMNVEV (reference sequence). The CDR3 DNA follows: TGTGCCAGCAGGATACAGGGGGCGGGCTATGGCTACACCTTC. Amino acids: CASRIQGAGYGYTF.

This clone showed up just once. This sequence joins TRBV29-1 and TRBJ1-1; a weak D match, TRBD1 (5 bases). The CDR3 sequence is 14 residues long. V was cut by 2 bases and J by 2 bases, with 12 bases left in between. The germline V gene encodes CDR1 SQVTM and CDR2 ANQGSEA. The CDR3 coding sequence is TGCAGCGTTGAACCCAGGGTGGCCAACACTGAAGCTTTCTTT. Amino acid sequence: CSVEPRVANTEAFF.

The chain joins TRBV9 to TRBJ2-5, with 11 bases fitting TRBD2. CDR1 is SGDLS and CDR2 is YYNGEE in the germline V gene. J lost 4 bases, V lost 0 bases, and 5 bases had no gene match. The CDR3 is made up of 16 amino acids. CDR3 nucleotides: TGTGCCAGCAGCGTAGGGGCTAGCGGGAGGACAGAGACCCAGTACTTC. This translates into CASSVGASGRTETQYF.

The chain recombines TRBV19 with TRBJ2-1; 9 positions match TRBD2. Trimming at V came to 7 bases and at J to 0 bases, leaving 4 bases not matched to a gene. CDR3 size: 15 residues. CDR1 and CDR2 from the germline V gene are LNHDA and SQIVND (reference sequence). CDR3 sequence reads: CASTLAGTSYNEQFF. The CDR3 DNA is TGTGCCAGTACCCTAGCGGGGACCTCCTACAATGAGCAGTTCTTC.

This clone appeared a single time. The V and J genes are TRBV11-2 and TRBJ1-1, with 7 bases lining up with TRBD1. The germline V gene encodes CDR1 SGHAT and CDR2 FQNNGV. The CDR3 has 13 residues. Germline trimming cut 5 bases from V and 6 bases from J; bases unmatched to any gene: 6. Here the CDR3 reads CASSMGTASEAFF. The CDR3 DNA reads as TGTGCCAGCAGCATGGGGACAGCTTCTGAAGCTTTCTTT.

The chain has TRBV4-2 and TRBJ2-3; 7 bases agree with TRBD1. The V segment lost 3 bases and the J segment 0 bases; nucleotides outside the gene matches: 6. In germline, CDR1 is LGHNA, CDR2 YNFKEQ. This CDR3 spans 16 amino acids. The CDR3 region has the DNA TGTGCCAGCAGCCAGGAAGGGACAGAAAGCACAGATACGCAGTATTTT. Translating gives CASSQEGTESTDTQYF.

CDR3 residues: CASSDRLKGDEKLFF. In DNA form, the CDR3 reads TGTGCCAGCAGTGATCGGCTTAAGGGGGATGAAAAACTGTTTTTT. The genes are TRBV6-1 and TRBJ1-4; the D gene is possibly TRBD1 (6 bases). The CDR3 length is 15 residues. The germline gives CDR1 MNHNS, CDR2 SASEGT. V lost 3 bases and J 6 bases, leaving 14 bases between the germline ends.

This chain uses TRBV5-1 with TRBJ2-3; D not certain. This CDR3 contains 15 residues. CDR1 and CDR2 from the germline V gene are SGHRS and YFSETQ. With 6 bases removed from V and 0 bases from J, the gap between germline ends came to 14 bases. This CDR3 is CASTVGVGSTDTQYF. In DNA form, the CDR3 reads TGCGCCAGCACCGTCGGAGTGGGTAGCACAGATACGCAGTATTTT.

The chain employs TRBV5-1 and TRBJ2-6, with TRBD2 as a possible D gene (5 bases). The CDR3 runs to 15 residues. Trimming took 6 bases from V and 2 from J, leaving 12 bases between them. The V gene's germline CDR1 is SGHRS and CDR2 YFSETQ. The CDR3 loop reads CASTPSGAGANVLTF. Written as DNA, the CDR3 is TGCGCCAGCACACCTTCCGGGGCTGGGGCCAACGTCCTGACTTTC.

The chain couples TRBV12-2 to TRBJ2-7; the tabulated D call, TRBD2, remains unverified against the DNA. TRBV12-2 is given as a pseudogene. The CDR3 covers 15 residues. In DNA form, the CDR3 reads TGTGCAAGTCGCTTATCCTATCCTCTGTCCTACGAGCAGTACTTC. Translated, it gives CASRLSYPLSYEQYF.